This T cell receptor beta chain was documented in a study of glioma-infiltrating T cells. Study background: Glioblastomas were WHO grade IV, sampled at first diagnosis; low-grade were grade II.

TCR alpha and beta CDR3 regions were amplified from RNA using iRepertoire nested multiplex PCR. TCRdb re-derived calls from the multiplex PCR reads in MiXCR, one entry per CDR3 protein. Of a few hundred thousand distinct CDR3 sequences in the sample, roughly two fifths are singletons; the top ten hold 12%. Regarding this clonotype: Its antigen remains unknown.

Notes on the study in general: Gliomas, especially low-grade, showed above-expected tissue-blood divergence; non-neoplastic patients showed below.

What was sequenced was glioma tissue, nonneoplastic brain tissue, or PBMCs (not recorded which). The receptor's source is a human donor with low-grade glioma or glioblastoma, undergoing nonglioma brain surgery, or in good health (not recorded which).

The CDR3 nucleotides read TGCGCCAGCAGCCAAGATCTGACGAGGCCGGGTGAGCAGTTCTTC. Translation gives CASSQDLTRPGEQFF. This sequence joins TRBV4-3 and TRBJ2-1; D is ambiguous. The CDR3 has 15 residues. V was shortened by 0 bases and J by 9 bases, with 15 bases between the two germline ends. Germline CDR1 LGHNA, CDR2 YSLEER.